This T cell receptor beta chain comes out of a study of identical twins. Regarding the study as a whole: These conclusions were based on statistical analysis (cross-sectional, not following the same donors). Recombination models fit unrelated individuals' TCR alpha sharing but underestimated twins'.

This clonotype was detected only a few times. Its specificity is unknown. This CDR3 region has 17 residues. Trimming removed 5 bases from V and 0 bases from J, with 17 bases in between. The germline V gene has CDR1 LGHNT and CDR2 FRNRAP. Template switching added a universal primer site, and cDNA bore unique molecular identifiers. MiXCR, applied by TCRdb to the 5' RACE reads, yields one record per CDR3 protein. The sample records 400,000 to 600,000 distinct CDR3 sequences, about a fifth being singletons. These data are also associated with another study on yellow fever vaccine responses in identical twins. That source notes: The T cell response to vaccination in identical twins was reportedly partly convergent and partly personalized.

The sequence was obtained from a woman between 18 and 29 years old in good health. The specimen sequenced was CD4+ T cells sorted from blood. The V and J genes are TRBV12-5 and TRBJ2-1, with D unclear. CDR3: CASGNPGLLSSYNEQFF. Here the CDR3 DNA reads TGTGCTAGTGGTAACCCTGGTTTGTTGAGCTCCTACAATGAGCAGTTCTTC.